This T cell receptor (beta chain) was retrieved from a study of identical twins. Whole-study findings and limits: Shared out-of-frame alpha sequences (those common to twins) showed excess low generation probability. Out-of-frame beta sequences exhibited a weaker degree of excess twin sharing.

V was trimmed by 4 bases and J by 6 bases, leaving 13 bases between them. CDR3 length: 14 amino acids. Germline V lookup: CDR1 ENHRY, CDR2 SYGVKD. A universal primer binding site was introduced by template switching. The final cDNA contained unique molecular identifiers. TCRdb passed the 5' RACE reads through MiXCR, listing each CDR3 protein once. The sample lists hundreds of thousands of distinct CDR3 sequences; 5.5% to 6.5% were seen once. Donors uniformly comprised healthy Caucasians. This clonotype was counted ten times or more. Its matching antigen is unknown. What was sequenced was naive T cells sorted from blood. The clonotype was recovered from a man between 18 and 35 years old in good health. This chain joins TRBV10-3 and TRBJ1-5, with D possibly being TRBD1 (5 bases). The CDR3, as DNA: TGTGCCATCAGTGGAGAGGGGAGGGGTCAGCCCCAGCATTTT. Its translation: CAISGEGRGQPQHF.